This TCR beta chain originates from a study of molecular identifiers for immune sequencing clone quantification. The study, taken as a whole, reports: Clones above 20 RNA copies contained over 98% of effector molecules and under 1% of naive molecules.

This CDR3 is 14 amino acids long. Per germline, CDR1 MNHEY and CDR2 SVGEGT. V lost 8 bases and J lost 5; bases outside the gene matches: 12. Concerning this clonotype: Its target is not known.

Sorted naive CD8 T cells, roughly 19,000 to 1,000,000, were sequenced from 10%, 30% or 50% RNA. Researchers sorted naive CD8 T cells as cells that were CD8+CD4-CCR7+CD45RA+. It was with previously described methods and listed TCR primers that bulk TCR libraries were made. TCRdb redid the calling of the PCR reads with MiXCR, one entry per CDR3 protein. Of about 53,000 distinct CDR3 sequences listed, roughly a third were seen once; the top ten hold roughly 3.8%. The rearrangement uses TRBV6-2 or TRBV6-3 and TRBJ2-7; 7 positions agree with TRBD2. Source material: naive CD8+ T cells from blood, with Jurkat cell RNA spiked in. Subset specified: FACS-sorted CD8+CD4-CCR7+CD45RA+ naive T cells. The sequence came from a human donor in good health. Some libraries in this study had Jurkat cell RNA spiked in. The CDR3 DNA sequence: TGTGCCAGCGGAACTCTCCGGGAGGTCCACGAGCAGTACTTC. Its translation is CASGTLREVHEQYF.